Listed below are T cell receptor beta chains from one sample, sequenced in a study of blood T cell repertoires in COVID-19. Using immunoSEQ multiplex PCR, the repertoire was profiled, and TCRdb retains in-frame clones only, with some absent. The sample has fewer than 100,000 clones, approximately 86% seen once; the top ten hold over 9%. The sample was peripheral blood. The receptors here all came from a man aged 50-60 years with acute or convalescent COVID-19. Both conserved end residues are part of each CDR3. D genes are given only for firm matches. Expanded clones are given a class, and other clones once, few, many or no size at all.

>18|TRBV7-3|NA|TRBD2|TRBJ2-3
TGTGCCAGCAGCTTAACGCAGGGTCCTAGCGGGATCACAGATACGCAGTATTTT
CASSLTQGPSGITDTQYF
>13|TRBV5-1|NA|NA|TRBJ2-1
TGCGCCAGCAGCTTAGGGGGAGTCTATGAGCAGTTCTTC
CASSLGGVYEQFF
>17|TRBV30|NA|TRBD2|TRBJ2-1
TGTGCCTGGAATTCGGGACTAGCGGGAAAAGGGTACAATGAGCAGTTCTTC
CAWNSGLAGKGYNEQFF
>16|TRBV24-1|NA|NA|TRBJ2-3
TGTGCCACCAGTGACCGAGGACGGTCCGGGGCAGATACGCAGTATTTT
CATSDRGRSGADTQYF
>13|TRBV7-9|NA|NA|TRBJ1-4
TGTGCCAGCGTTCAGGGCCTAAATGAAAAACTGTTTTTT
CASVQGLNEKLFF
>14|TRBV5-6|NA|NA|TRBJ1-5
TGTGCCAGCAGCAGGGGTTACAGGAATCAGCCCCAGCATTTT
CASSRGYRNQPQHF
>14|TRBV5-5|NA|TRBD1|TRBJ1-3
TGTGCCAGCAGCTTTATGGGACAGAGAAACACCATATATTTT
CASSFMGQRNTIYF
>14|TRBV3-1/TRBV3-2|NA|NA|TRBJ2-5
TGTGCCAGCAGCCAAGTCGGGGGGCGGGAGACCCAGTACTTC
CASSQVGGRETQYF
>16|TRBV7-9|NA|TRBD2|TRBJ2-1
TGTGCCAGCAGCTTTGGGGGAGGGCTCTCCTACAATGAGCAGTTCTTC
CASSFGGGLSYNEQFF
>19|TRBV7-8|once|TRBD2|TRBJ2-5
TGTGCCAGCAGCTTATACAGGGGCCGGTTTAGCGGGAGGGGGGAGACCCAGTACTTC
CASSLYRGRFSGRGETQYF
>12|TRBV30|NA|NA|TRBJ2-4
TGTGCCTGGAGCGGGACTCCCGACATTCAGTACTTC
CAWSGTPDIQYF
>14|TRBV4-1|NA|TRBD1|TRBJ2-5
TGCGCCAGCAGCTACGACAGGGTCACAGAGACCCAGTACTTC
CASSYDRVTETQYF
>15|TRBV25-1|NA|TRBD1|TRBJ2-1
TGTGCCAGCAGTGACAGGACAGGGCGCGCAGCTGAGCAGTTCTTC
CASSDRTGRAAEQFF
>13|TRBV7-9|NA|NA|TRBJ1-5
TGTGCCAGCCAGGCATTTAGCAATCAGCCCCAGCATTTT
CASQAFSNQPQHF
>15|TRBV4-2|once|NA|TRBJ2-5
TGTGCCAGCAGCCCCCGAGCAGGCCCTGAAGAGACCCAGTACTTC
CASSPRAGPEETQYF
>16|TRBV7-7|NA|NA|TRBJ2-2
TGTGCCAGCAGCAGAGGCGGCGCCTTGAACACCGGGGAGCTGTTTTTT
CASSRGGALNTGELFF
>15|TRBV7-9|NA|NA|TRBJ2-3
TGTGCCAGCAGCTTAGCGGTAGCCTTCACAGATACGCAGTATTTT
CASSLAVAFTDTQYF
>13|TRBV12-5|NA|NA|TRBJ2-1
TGTGCTAGTGTGGAGGAAACCTACAATGAGCAGTTCTTC
CASVEETYNEQFF
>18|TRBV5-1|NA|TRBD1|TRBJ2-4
TGCGCCAGCAGCCAGACCGGACAGGGGGGGATAGCCAAAAACATTCAGTACTTC
CASSQTGQGGIAKNIQYF
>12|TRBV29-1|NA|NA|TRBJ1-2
TGCAGCGTTGAAAAGGGGAACTATGGCTACACCTTC
CSVEKGNYGYTF
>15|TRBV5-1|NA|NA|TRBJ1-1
TGCGCCAGCAGCGCGGGCCCTGGAAAGAACACTGAAGCTTTCTTT
CASSAGPGKNTEAFF
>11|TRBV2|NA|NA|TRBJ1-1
TGTGCCAGCACCTTGCAGGGTCAAGCTTTCTTT
CASTLQGQAFF
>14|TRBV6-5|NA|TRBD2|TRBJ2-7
TGTGCCAGCAGTTACTTAGCGGGAGACTACGAGCAGTACTTC
CASSYLAGDYEQYF
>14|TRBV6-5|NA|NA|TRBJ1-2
TGTGCCAGCAGTTACTCGGCAGGAACTTATGGCTACACCTTC
CASSYSAGTYGYTF
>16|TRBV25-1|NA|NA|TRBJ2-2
TGTGCCAGCAGTGCCCAGGCCTCCTACCCCACCGGGGAGCTGTTTTTT
CASSAQASYPTGELFF
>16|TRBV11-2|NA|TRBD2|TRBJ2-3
TGTGCCAGCAGCTTAGTCGCGGGAGGTAGAACAGATACGCAGTATTTT
CASSLVAGGRTDTQYF
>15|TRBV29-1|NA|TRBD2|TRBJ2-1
TGCAGCGTCCCTACGCAGCGGGGCTCCTACAATGAGCAGTTCTTC
CSVPTQRGSYNEQFF
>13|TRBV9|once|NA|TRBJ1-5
TGTGCCAGCAGCGTGGGGACTCATCAGCCCCAGCATTTT
CASSVGTHQPQHF
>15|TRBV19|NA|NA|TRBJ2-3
TGTGCCAGTAGCCGGGGGACAGTGACTACAGATACGCAGTATTTT
CASSRGTVTTDTQYF
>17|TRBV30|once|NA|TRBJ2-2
TGTGCCTGGAGCCCAGGTTGGCGGGCAGAGGACACCGGGGAGCTGTTTTTT
CAWSPGWRAEDTGELFF
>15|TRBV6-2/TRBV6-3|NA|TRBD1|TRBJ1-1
TGTGCCAGCAGCTTTACTGACAGGGCTAGCGCTGAAGCTTTCTTT
CASSFTDRASAEAFF
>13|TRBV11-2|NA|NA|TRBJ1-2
TGTGCCAGCAGCTTAGTAACAGGGCTGGGCTACACCTTC
CASSLVTGLGYTF
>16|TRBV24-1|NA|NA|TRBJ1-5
TGTGCCACCAGTGGTCCGGGAGAACTATCGGGTCAGCCCCAGCATTTT
CATSGPGELSGQPQHF
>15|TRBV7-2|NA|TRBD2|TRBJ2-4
TGTGCCAGCAGCTTAAGGGCTAGCGGAGGAAACATTCAGTACTTC
CASSLRASGGNIQYF
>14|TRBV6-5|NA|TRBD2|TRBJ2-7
TGTGCCAGCAGGGGAAGCGGGAGTATATACGAGCAGTACTTC
CASRGSGSIYEQYF
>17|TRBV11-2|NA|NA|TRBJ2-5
TGTGCCAGCAGCTTAGGGGCTACCTCTCCCCAGGAAGAGACCCAGTACTTC
CASSLGATSPQEETQYF
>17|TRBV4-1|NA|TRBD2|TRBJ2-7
TGCGCCAGCAGCCCGCACCCTGCGGGAGGGCTTTCCTACGAGCAGTACTTC
CASSPHPAGGLSYEQYF
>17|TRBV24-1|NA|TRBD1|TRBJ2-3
TGTGCCACCAGTGATTTTTGGGGGACAGGGAGTACAGATACGCAGTATTTT
CATSDFWGTGSTDTQYF
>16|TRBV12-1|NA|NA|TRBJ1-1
TGTGCCAGCAGCTTTGAGACAGGGAGTCTAAACACTGAAGCTTTCTTT
CASSFETGSLNTEAFF
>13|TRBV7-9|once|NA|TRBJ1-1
TGTGCCAGCAGCTTCCGGGGGAACACTGAAGCTTTCTTT
CASSFRGNTEAFF
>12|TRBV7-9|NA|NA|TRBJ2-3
TGTGCCAGCAGCTCTCGTTCGGATACGCAGTATTTT
CASSSRSDTQYF
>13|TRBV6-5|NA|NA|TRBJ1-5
TGTGCCAGCAGTTATGCACAGAGTCAGCCCCAGCATTTT
CASSYAQSQPQHF
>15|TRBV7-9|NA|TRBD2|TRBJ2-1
TGTGCCAGCAGCCTACTAGCGGAAAATTACAATGAGCAGTTCTTC
CASSLLAENYNEQFF
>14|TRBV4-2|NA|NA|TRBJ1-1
TGTGCCAGCAGCCAAGAGAGGCGGGGGACAGAAGCTTTCTTT
CASSQERRGTEAFF
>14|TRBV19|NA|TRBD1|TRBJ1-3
TGTGCCAGTAGGCCGACAGGGTTGGAAAACACCATATATTTT
CASRPTGLENTIYF
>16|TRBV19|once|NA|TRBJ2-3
TGTGCCAGTAGTCCTCCGGGAGCGTTCTCGACAGATACGCAGTATTTT
CASSPPGAFSTDTQYF
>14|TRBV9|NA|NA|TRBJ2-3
TGTGCCAGCAGGGAGGGGCAGTCCACAGATACGCAGTATTTT
CASREGQSTDTQYF
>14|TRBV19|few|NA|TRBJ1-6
TGTGCCAGTAGTAAAAGACAGCTGGATTCACCCCTCCACTTT
CASSKRQLDSPLHF
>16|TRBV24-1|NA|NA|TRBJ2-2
TGTGCCACCAGTGTCGAAGACAGCCCGAACACCGGGGAGCTGTTTTTT
CATSVEDSPNTGELFF
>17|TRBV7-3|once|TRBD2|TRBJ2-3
TGTGCCAGCAGCTCGGGACTAGCGGGAAGAAGCACAGATACGCAGTATTTT
CASSSGLAGRSTDTQYF
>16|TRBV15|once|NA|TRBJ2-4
TGTGCCACCAGCAGAGTTCGAGGTTCCGACAAAAACATTCAGTACTTC
CATSRVRGSDKNIQYF
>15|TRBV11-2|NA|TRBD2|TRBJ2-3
TGTGCCAGCAGCTTAACTAGCGCCCTCACAGATACGCAGTATTTT
CASSLTSALTDTQYF
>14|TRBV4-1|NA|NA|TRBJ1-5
TGCGCCAGCAGCCGAGGGGGTACCCATCAGCCCCAGCATTTT
CASSRGGTHQPQHF
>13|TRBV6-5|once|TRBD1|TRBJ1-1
TGTGCCAGCAGTTACGGACAGGGTACTGAAGCTTTCTTT
CASSYGQGTEAFF
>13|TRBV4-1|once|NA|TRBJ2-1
TGCGCCAGCAGCCAAGACGGGGGATGGGAGCAGTTCTTC
CASSQDGGWEQFF
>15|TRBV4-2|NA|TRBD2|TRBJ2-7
TGTGCCAGCAGCCAAGATACGAGCGGGAGATACGAGCAGTACTTC
CASSQDTSGRYEQYF
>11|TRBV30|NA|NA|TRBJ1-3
TGTGCCTGGAGTGTCAGAAACACCATATATTTT
CAWSVRNTIYF
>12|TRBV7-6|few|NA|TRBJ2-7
TGTGCCAGCAGCGGAGGGGCCTACGAGCAGTACTTC
CASSGGAYEQYF
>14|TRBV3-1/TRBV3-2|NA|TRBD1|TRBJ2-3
TGTGCCAGCAGGAAAGGCAGGGGGACAGATACGCAGTATTTT
CASRKGRGTDTQYF
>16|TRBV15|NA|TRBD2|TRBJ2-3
TGTGCCACGAGTACGAGGACTAGCGTTCGCACAGATACGCAGTATTTT
CATSTRTSVRTDTQYF